A selection of T cell receptor beta chains follows, all from one sample in a study of T cell repertoires in cytomegalovirus infection. TCRdb redid the calling of the reads with MiXCR, one entry per CDR3 protein. The table lists about 740,000 distinct CDR3 sequences, approximately 34% of them singletons. Specimen: PBMCs. The source of these receptors is a human donor in good health (CMV status not recorded). Some clones in this sample may be carry-over from other donors' samples. The CDR3 runs from the conserved cysteine through the conserved F or W. The order of the fields is CDR3 protein, CDR3 DNA, V gene, clone size, D gene, J gene, CDR3 length. A D gene is named only where the DNA matches it firmly. Rows give clone size only sometimes, using once, few, many, or a class for an expanded clone.

CDR3: CASSLRVAGTAGELFF
DNA: TGTGCCAGCAGCTTAAGGGTGGCAGGGACGGCCGGGGAGCTGTTTTTT
V: TRBV7-3
size: few
D: .
J: TRBJ2-2
length: 16

CDR3: CASRRGTPNEQFF
DNA: TGTGCCAGCAGGCGAGGGACCCCAAATGAGCAGTTCTTC
V: TRBV6-6
size: few
D: .
J: TRBJ2-1
length: 13

CDR3: CASSPRHNPQKLFF
DNA: TGTGCCAGCAGCCCGAGACACAACCCTCAAAAACTGTTTTTT
V: TRBV7-9
size: .
D: .
J: TRBJ1-4
length: 14

CDR3: CATLAGGPVETQYF
DNA: TGTGCCACCTTAGCGGGAGGTCCGGTCGAGACCCAGTACTTC
V: TRBV10-3
size: few
D: TRBD2
J: TRBJ2-5
length: 14

CDR3: CASFFSGANVLTF
DNA: TGCGCCAGCTTTTTCTCTGGGGCCAACGTCCTGACTTTC
V: TRBV10-2
size: few
D: .
J: TRBJ2-6
length: 13

CDR3: CASSASGGADGYTF
DNA: TGTGCCAGCAGCGCCTCAGGGGGCGCCGATGGCTACACCTTC
V: TRBV7-6
size: few
D: TRBD1
J: TRBJ1-2
length: 14

CDR3: CASSLDRDLCTEDFF
DNA: TGTGCCAGCAGCTTGGACAGGGACCTTTGCACTGAAGATTTCTTT
V: TRBV7-6
size: .
D: TRBD1
J: TRBJ1-1
length: 15

CDR3: CASTPGWGYVAGELFF
DNA: TGTGCCAGCACCCCAGGGTGGGGATACGTAGCCGGGGAGCTGTTTTTT
V: TRBV11-2
size: .
D: .
J: TRBJ2-2
length: 16

CDR3: CASSFPEFTGELFF
DNA: TGTGCCAGCAGCTTCCCTGAGTTTACCGGGGAGCTGTTTTTT
V: TRBV9
size: .
D: .
J: TRBJ2-2
length: 14

CDR3: CASHSTGRPMDEQYF
DNA: TGTGCCAGCCATAGTACAGGGAGGCCCATGGACGAGCAGTACTTC
V: TRBV7-9
size: .
D: .
J: TRBJ2-7
length: 15

CDR3: CASSSRGAYGYTF
DNA: TGTGCCAGCAGCTCGAGGGGGGCCTATGGCTACACCTTC
V: TRBV7-9
size: few
D: .
J: TRBJ1-2
length: 13

CDR3: CASSYKRPRVNYGYTF
DNA: TGTGCCAGCAGTTACAAGCGGCCCAGGGTCAACTATGGCTACACCTTC
V: TRBV6-5
size: few
D: .
J: TRBJ1-2
length: 16

CDR3: CASSSAVSSYEQYF
DNA: TGTGCCAGTAGTTCGGCGGTAAGCTCCTACGAGCAGTACTTC
V: TRBV19
size: .
D: .
J: TRBJ2-7
length: 14

CDR3: CASTSRQGSRGAFF
DNA: TGTGCCAGCACCTCTAGACAGGGGAGTAGGGGAGCTTTCTTT
V: TRBV7-9
size: .
D: TRBD1
J: TRBJ1-1
length: 14

CDR3: CASSSTGGPGETQYF
DNA: TGTGCCAGCAGCAGTACTGGGGGCCCCGGCGAGACCCAGTACTTC
V: TRBV7-3
size: .
D: .
J: TRBJ2-5
length: 15

CDR3: CASSLGLGGTSSYNEQFF
DNA: TGTGCCAGCAGCTTAGGGTTGGGCGGGACCAGCTCCTACAATGAGCAGTTCTTC
V: TRBV11-2
size: .
D: .
J: TRBJ2-1
length: 18

CDR3: CASSHPGQGSGYTF
DNA: TGCGCCAGCAGCCACCCGGGACAGGGAAGTGGCTACACCTTC
V: TRBV4-1
size: few
D: TRBD1
J: TRBJ1-2
length: 14

CDR3: CATPQGARSGELFF
DNA: TGTGCCACTCCACAGGGGGCGCGTTCCGGGGAGCTGTTTTTT
V: TRBV24-1
size: .
D: TRBD1
J: TRBJ2-2
length: 14

CDR3: CSGMGGNETQYF
DNA: TGCAGCGGAATGGGCGGTAACGAGACCCAGTACTTC
V: TRBV29-1
size: .
D: .
J: TRBJ2-5
length: 12

CDR3: CASSFGLGSDTQYF
DNA: TGCGCCAGCAGCTTTGGATTGGGGTCAGATACGCAGTATTTT
V: TRBV5-1
size: few
D: .
J: TRBJ2-3
length: 14

CDR3: CASSGKPKRTANKPFQETQYF
DNA: TGTGCCAGCAGCGGGAAACCTAAGCGGACAGCAAACAAGCCATTCCAAGAGACCCAGTACTTC
V: TRBV7-2
size: few
D: .
J: TRBJ2-5
length: 21

CDR3: CASSLFGTANYGYTF
DNA: TGTGCCAGCAGTTTGTTCGGGACCGCTAACTATGGCTACACCTTC
V: TRBV12-3/TRBV12-4
size: .
D: .
J: TRBJ1-2
length: 15

CDR3: CASSLGQSTEAFF
DNA: TGTGCCAGCAGCTTAGGGCAATCCACTGAAGCTTTCTTT
V: TRBV7-9
size: many
D: .
J: TRBJ1-1
length: 13

CDR3: CASSTGQGLETQYF
DNA: TGTGCCAGCAGTACGGGACAGGGATTAGAGACCCAGTACTTC
V: TRBV27
size: few
D: TRBD1
J: TRBJ2-5
length: 14

CDR3: CASSIGQRNEKLFF
DNA: TGTGCCAGCAGCATCGGACAGCGTAATGAAAAACTGTTTTTT
V: TRBV14
size: few
D: .
J: TRBJ1-4
length: 14

CDR3: CASSYSTKGLDYGYTF
DNA: TGTGCCAGCAGTTACTCGACTAAGGGGCTGGATTATGGCTACACCTTC
V: TRBV6-2/TRBV6-3
size: .
D: .
J: TRBJ1-2
length: 16

CDR3: CASSLVPSGRADEQFF
DNA: TGTGCCAGCAGCTTAGTCCCTAGCGGGAGGGCCGATGAGCAGTTCTTC
V: TRBV7-2
size: few
D: TRBD2
J: TRBJ2-1
length: 16

CDR3: CASSSLYGQGEEETQYF
DNA: TGCGCCAGCAGCTCTCTTTATGGACAGGGGGAAGAAGAGACCCAGTACTTC
V: TRBV5-1
size: .
D: TRBD1
J: TRBJ2-5
length: 17

CDR3: CASSPDPGEPPYEQYF
DNA: TGTGCCAGCAGCCCCGACCCTGGGGAGCCTCCCTACGAGCAGTACTTC
V: TRBV27
size: .
D: .
J: TRBJ2-7
length: 16

CDR3: CSVGPGTGTGELFF
DNA: TGCAGCGTGGGCCCCGGGACAGGGACCGGGGAGCTGTTTTTT
V: TRBV29-1
size: few
D: TRBD1
J: TRBJ2-2
length: 14

CDR3: CASSSRVFSGNTIYF
DNA: TGTGCCAGTAGTTCCCGGGTCTTCTCTGGAAACACCATATATTTT
V: TRBV19
size: .
D: .
J: TRBJ1-3
length: 15

CDR3: CAIRRPGQTYEQYF
DNA: TGTGCCATCAGAAGACCGGGACAGACCTACGAGCAGTACTTC
V: TRBV10-3
size: .
D: TRBD1
J: TRBJ2-7
length: 14

CDR3: CVSSLPGGWNEQFF
DNA: TGTGTCAGCAGCCTACCGGGGGGTTGGAATGAGCAGTTCTTC
V: TRBV7-3
size: .
D: TRBD2
J: TRBJ2-1
length: 14

CDR3: CASSQAYPGLVVGAHEQYF
DNA: TGTGCCAGCAGCCAAGCCTACCCGGGACTAGTCGTTGGGGCCCACGAGCAGTACTTC
V: TRBV4-2
size: .
D: TRBD2
J: TRBJ2-7
length: 19

CDR3: CASSRARDRAPYEQYF
DNA: TGTGCCAGCAGCCGAGCCCGCGACAGGGCCCCCTACGAGCAGTACTTC
V: TRBV11-2
size: .
D: TRBD1
J: TRBJ2-7
length: 16

CDR3: CASSFILDYGYTF
DNA: TGCGCCAGCAGCTTTATACTGGACTATGGCTACACCTTC
V: TRBV5-1
size: many
D: .
J: TRBJ1-2
length: 13

CDR3: CASSLRAPREQFF
DNA: TGTGCCAGCAGCTTAAGGGCCCCCAGAGAGCAGTTCTTC
V: TRBV7-6
size: few
D: .
J: TRBJ2-1
length: 13

CDR3: CASSIGRAFTDTQYF
DNA: TGTGCCAGTAGTATTGGCAGGGCCTTCACAGATACGCAGTATTTT
V: TRBV19
size: .
D: .
J: TRBJ2-3
length: 15

CDR3: CATSRDPGGYNEQFF
DNA: TGTGCCACCAGCAGAGATCCCGGCGGTTACAATGAGCAGTTCTTC
V: TRBV15
size: .
D: .
J: TRBJ2-1
length: 15

CDR3: CASSFNRNTGELFF
DNA: TGTGCCAGCAGCTTTAATAGGAACACCGGGGAGCTGTTTTTT
V: TRBV7-3
size: .
D: .
J: TRBJ2-2
length: 14

CDR3: CSAAGGGNSPLHF
DNA: TGCAGTGCTGCCGGGGGAGGCAATTCACCCCTCCACTTT
V: TRBV20-1
size: few
D: .
J: TRBJ1-6
length: 13

CDR3: CASSLWDTSYEQYF
DNA: TGTGCCAGCAGCTTATGGGACACCTCCTACGAGCAGTACTTC
V: TRBV7-8
size: .
D: .
J: TRBJ2-7
length: 14

CDR3: CASSLTSGRMPYEQYF
DNA: TGTGCCAGTAGTCTCACTAGCGGGAGGATGCCCTACGAGCAGTACTTC
V: TRBV19
size: few
D: TRBD2
J: TRBJ2-7
length: 16

CDR3: CSAKPQANSPLHF
DNA: TGCAGTGCTAAACCCCAAGCGAATTCACCCCTCCACTTT
V: TRBV20-1
size: .
D: .
J: TRBJ1-6
length: 13

CDR3: CASSQAGVVRNNSPLHF
DNA: TGTGCCAGCAGTCAGGCAGGGGTCGTAAGGAATAATTCACCCCTCCACTTT
V: TRBV2
size: .
D: .
J: TRBJ1-6
length: 17

CDR3: CASNTAGNGNSNTEAFF
DNA: TGTGCCAGCAACACGGCAGGAAACGGGAATTCGAACACTGAAGCTTTCTTT
V: TRBV6-6
size: once
D: .
J: TRBJ1-1
length: 17

CDR3: CATSSAGGSYNEQFF
DNA: TGTGCCACCAGCTCCGCGGGGGGATCATACAATGAGCAGTTCTTC
V: TRBV24-1
size: few
D: TRBD2
J: TRBJ2-1
length: 15

CDR3: CASTPRVASNEQFF
DNA: TGTGCCAGCACCCCCCGGGTAGCGTCCAATGAGCAGTTCTTC
V: TRBV7-2
size: many
D: .
J: TRBJ2-1
length: 14

CDR3: CATGQGPTEAFF
DNA: TGTGCCACGGGACAGGGGCCAACTGAAGCTTTCTTT
V: TRBV28
size: .
D: TRBD1
J: TRBJ1-1
length: 12

CDR3: CASSVALQETQYF
DNA: TGTGCCAGCAGCGTCGCCCTACAAGAGACCCAGTACTTC
V: TRBV9
size: .
D: .
J: TRBJ2-5
length: 13